Following are 18 T cell receptor beta chains from one sample sequenced in a study of shared clonotypes between healthy human individuals. Here immunoSEQ multiplex PCR was the method, and the copy in TCRdb shows in-frame clones only, minus some. This table has 2,100,000 or so clones, approximately 96% appearing once. The sample comprised naive CD4+ T cells sorted from blood. Subset reported: CD45RA+ positively selected. These receptors were taken from a man between 18 and 35 years old in good health.

The chain carries TRBV7-2 and TRBJ2-7; D gene ambiguous. Trimming cost V 0 bases and J 7 bases, with 22 bases left between them. Germline assignment: CDR1 SGHTA and CDR2 FQGNSA. The CDR3 runs 17 residues. CDR3 amino acids: CASSLAPRAAGSAEQYF. The DNA of the CDR3 is TGTGCCAGCAGCTTAGCGCCCCGGGCGGCCGGGTCGGCGGAGCAGTACTTC.

This chain links TRBV7-6 with TRBJ1-1; D is unclear. V was shortened by 2 bases and J by 3 bases, with 10 bases between the two germline ends. CDR1 is SGHVS and CDR2 is FNYEAQ in the germline V gene. This CDR3 is built from 14 residues. CDR3 amino acids: CASSLSQSYTEAFF. The CDR3 bases are TGTGCCAGCAGCTTATCACAGTCTTACACTGAAGCTTTCTTT.

The chain joins TRBV5-8 to TRBJ2-5; D is undetermined. Germline V gene lookup returns CDR1 SGHTS and CDR2 YDEGEE. V was trimmed by 4 bases and J by 3 bases, leaving 10 bases between them. CDR3 length: 13 residues. CDR3 protein: CASSTDRKETQYF. For the CDR3, the DNA is TGTGCCAGCAGCACGGACCGAAAAGAGACCCAGTACTTC.

This chain uses TRBV10-2 with TRBJ1-3; weak D call: TRBD1 (5 bases). The germline V gene encodes CDR1 WSHSY and CDR2 SAAADI. The CDR3 contains 15 residues. Deletions cut 5 bases from V and 0 bases from J, with 11 bases between. In DNA form, the CDR3 reads TGCGCCAGCAGTACAGGAGGGACCTCTGGAAACACCATATATTTT. Amino acid sequence: CASSTGGTSGNTIYF.

This rearrangement joins TRBV19 to TRBJ1-2; 10 bases map to TRBD1. The CDR3 totals 15 residues. V lost 1 base to trimming and J lost 6 bases; unmatched junction nucleotides: 5. Germline loops: CDR1 LNHDA, CDR2 SQIVND (reference sequence). The CDR3 coding sequence is TGTGCCAGTAGTATAGGCCCCGGGACAGGGGATGGCTACACCTTC. It translates to CASSIGPGTGDGYTF.

The rearrangement uses TRBV5-6 and TRBJ1-4; D uncertain. Trimming removed 5 bases from V and 0 bases from J, with 8 bases in between. The germline V gene has CDR1 SGHDT and CDR2 YYEEEE. The CDR3 runs to 14 residues. The CDR3 here is CASSWKATNEKLFF. CDR3 DNA sequence: TGTGCCAGCAGTTGGAAAGCAACTAATGAAAAACTGTTTTTT.

The chain couples TRBV2 to TRBJ1-6, with D perhaps matching TRBD1 (5 bases). This CDR3 is built from 16 residues. V was clipped by 5 bases and J by 6 bases, with 17 bases between them. Germline V CDR1 and CDR2: SNHLY, FYNNEI. CDR3 sequence: CASSQGQSSPNSPLHF. As DNA, the CDR3 is TGTGCCAGCAGTCAGGGTCAAAGCTCCCCTAATTCACCCCTCCACTTT.

The chain joins TRBV5-1 to TRBJ1-5; D remains unclear. CDR1 and CDR2 (germline): SGHRS, YFSETQ. The CDR3 covers 15 residues. V lost 3 bases, J lost 10 bases, and 20 bases lay in between. Written as DNA, the CDR3 is TGCGCCAGCAGCTCTGGACCGGAGATGGGTCGACCCCAGCATTTT. This translates into CASSSGPEMGRPQHF. Full variable domain (remainder filled in from reference TRBV5-1 and TRBJ1-5): KAGVTQTPRYLIKTRGQQVTLSCSPISGHRSVSWYQQTPGQGLQFLFEYFSETQRNKGNFPGRFSGRQFSNSRSEMNVSTLELGDSALYLCASSSGPEMGRPQHFGDGTRLSIL.

The chain combines TRBV18 with TRBJ1-2; TRBD1 matches 8 bases. The ends lost 0 bases at V and 1 base at J; junction bases unmatched: 10. Germline V lookup: CDR1 KGHSH, CDR2 LQKENI. CDR3 size: 18 residues. The CDR3 nucleotides are TGTGCCAGCTCACCACCTGGACAGGGTCCCATGGTTAACTATGGCTACACCTTC. The encoded protein is CASSPPGQGPMVNYGYTF.

CDR3 residues: CASSSELAQYF. CDR3 in DNA: TGTGCCAGCAGTTCCGAATTGGCGCAGTATTTT. The gene calls are TRBV6-6 and TRBJ2-3, with D unclear. V lost 4 bases to trimming and J lost 10 bases, with 9 bases between them. The CDR3 has 11 amino acids. Germline V gives CDR1 MNHNY, CDR2 SVGAGI (reference sequence).

The J gene is TRBJ1-6, the V gene TRBV5-1, with TRBD1 identical over 9 bases. The CDR3 consists of 15 residues. V dropped 4 bases and J dropped 7; count of bases not matched to a gene: 6. Germline CDR1 and CDR2: SGHRS and YFSETQ. In nucleotides, the CDR3 is TGCGCCAGCAGCAGCGTAGACAGGGGGAATTCACCCCTCCACTTT. Amino acid sequence: CASSSVDRGNSPLHF. Together with reference TRBV5-1 and TRBJ1-6, the CDR3 gives the full variable domain: KAGVTQTPRYLIKTRGQQVTLSCSPISGHRSVSWYQQTPGQGLQFLFEYFSETQRNKGNFPGRFSGRQFSNSRSEMNVSTLELGDSALYLCASSSVDRGNSPLHFGNGTRLTVT.

In its sample, this clone was seen once. Other DNA sequences in the same sample also yield this CDR3. V is TRBV9 and J is TRBJ2-2; no firm D call. The CDR3 covers 13 residues. Germline V gives CDR1 SGDLS, CDR2 YYNGEE. Trimming cost V 3 bases and J 0 bases, with 3 bases left between them. CDR3 bases: TGTGCCAGCAGCGCCCCGAACACCGGGGAGCTGTTTTTT. This encodes CASSAPNTGELFF.

Note on this clone: This CDR3 is also generated by other DNA sequences in the sample. The genes are TRBV20-1 and TRBJ1-2; D unresolved. The ends were cut back, 3 bases at V and 8 bases at J, with 7 bases in the middle. This CDR3 comprises 10 residues. Germline V CDR1 and CDR2: DFQATT, SNEGSKA (reference sequence). DNA for the CDR3: TGCAGTGCTAGCGCAGGAGGCTACACCTTC. This codes for CSASAGGYTF.

The CDR3 sequence is CASSPTGPEAFF. The DNA for the CDR3 is TGTGCCAGCAGCCCGACAGGGCCTGAAGCTTTCTTT. The rearrangement joins TRBV7-9 to TRBJ1-1, with TRBD1 matching over 7 bases. V was pared by 5 bases and J by 6 bases, with 3 bases of the junction left unmatched. The germline V gene encodes CDR1 SEHNR and CDR2 FQNEAQ (reference sequence). The CDR3 consists of 12 residues. The variable domain in full, with the rest retrieved from reference TRBV7-9 and TRBJ1-1, is DTGVSQNPRHKITKRGQNVTFRCDPISEHNRLYWYRQTLGQGPEFLTYFQNEAQLEKSRLLSDRFSAERPKGSFSTLEIQRTEQGDSAMYLCASSPTGPEAFFGQGTRLTVV.

This clone was found once. The V call is TRBV5-1, the J call TRBJ2-1, with a possible D match to TRBD2 (5 bases). The V gene lost 4 bases and the J gene lost 15 bases, with 20 bases spanning the gap. The V gene's germline CDR1 is SGHRS and CDR2 YFSETQ. CDR3 length: 13 residues. CDR3 region: CASSPDPTRGAFF. Written as DNA, the CDR3 is TGCGCCAGCAGCCCCGACCCTACCCGGGGAGCGTTCTTC.

The chain uses TRBV29-1 and TRBJ2-5, with D perhaps TRBD2 (5 bases). The CDR3 contains 12 residues. Germline loops: CDR1 SQVTM, CDR2 ANQGSEA. V was clipped by 5 bases and J by 1 base, with 8 bases between them. The DNA for the CDR3 is TGCAGCGTTACTAGGGTCCAAGAGACCCAGTACTTC. It translates to CSVTRVQETQYF.

The chain employs TRBV7-2 and TRBJ1-3; D is perhaps TRBD1 (6 bases). CDR1 is SGHTA and CDR2 is FQGNSA in the germline V gene. Trimming took 6 bases from V and 0 from J, leaving 12 bases between them. The CDR3 covers 15 residues. This CDR3 is CASSPQGYSGNTIYF. DNA for the CDR3: TGTGCCAGCAGTCCACAGGGCTACTCTGGAAACACCATATATTTT.

The chain combines TRBV6-6 with TRBJ1-1; a possible D gene is TRBD1 (6 bases). Deletions cut 8 bases from V and 0 bases from J, with 13 bases between. CDR3 length equals 14 residues. Germline CDR1 is MNHNY and CDR2 is SVGAGI (reference sequence). CDR3 DNA sequence: TGTGCCAGCGTCCAGGGGCCCATGAACACTGAAGCTTTCTTT. Amino acid sequence: CASVQGPMNTEAFF.